The 8 T cell receptor beta chains presented below share a single source sample, sequenced in a study of cytomegalovirus exposure and HLA in healthy donors. The PCR contained 60 Vbeta and 13 Jbeta primers. Libraries were prepared by immunoSEQ multiplex PCR; TCRdb keeps only in-frame clonotypes and omits some of them. The sample records some 160,000 clones, 76% being singletons. Sequencing input: PBMCs. The receptors stem from a woman aged 40 to 50 in good health and CMV-seronegative.

The chain recombines TRBV7-7 with TRBJ2-1, with D perhaps TRBD1 (6 bases). Germline V gene lookup returns CDR1 SSHAT and CDR2 FNYEAQ (reference sequence). V lost 5 bases and J 4 bases, leaving 9 bases between the germline ends. There are 13 residues in the CDR3. In DNA form, the CDR3 reads TGTGCCAGCAGCCCGGACAGATACAATGAGCAGTTCTTC. Protein: CASSPDRYNEQFF.

The V call is TRBV12-5, the J call TRBJ1-4; D may be TRBD1 (6 bases). The germline CDR1 and CDR2 sequences are LGHNT and FRNRAP. V lost 9 bases, J lost 5 bases, and 16 bases lay in between. This CDR3 has 14 amino acids. Written as DNA, the CDR3 is TGTGCTAGCCGTGGCGACAGGAGAAATGAAAAACTGTTTTTT. Translation gives CASRGDRRNEKLFF.

About this clone: The sample holds other DNA sequences that translate to the same CDR3. The chain combines TRBV5-1 with TRBJ1-4; TRBD1 agrees at 11 bases. This CDR3 region has 14 residues. Per the germline V gene, CDR1 is SGHRS and CDR2 is YFSETQ. Trimming took 4 bases from V and 8 from J; bases not matched to a gene: 4. The CDR3 protein is CASSTGTGGEKLFF. In nucleotides, the CDR3 is TGCGCCAGCAGCACCGGGACAGGGGGGGAAAAACTGTTTTTT.

J is TRBJ2-7 and V is TRBV13, with D hard to call. Deletions cut 3 bases from V and 1 base from J, with 10 bases between. This CDR3 is built from 14 residues. Germline loops: CDR1 PRHDT, CDR2 FYEKMQ (reference sequence). CDR3 DNA sequence: TGTGCCAGCAGCTTCGAATCGCTATCCTACGAGCAGTACTTC. Amino acid sequence: CASSFESLSYEQYF.

The chain employs TRBV5-1 and TRBJ2-5, with 13 bases that match TRBD2. CDR1 and CDR2 from the germline V gene are SGHRS and YFSETQ. V was clipped by 0 bases and J by 2 bases; unmatched bases: 4. This CDR3 has 17 amino acids. CDR3 region: CASSLATSGGGQETQYF. CDR3 nucleotide sequence: TGCGCCAGCAGCTTGGCCACTAGCGGGGGGGGGCAAGAGACCCAGTACTTC. The variable domain in full, with the rest retrieved from reference TRBV5-1 and TRBJ2-5, is KAGVTQTPRYLIKTRGQQVTLSCSPISGHRSVSWYQQTPGQGLQFLFEYFSETQRNKGNFPGRFSGRQFSNSRSEMNVSTLELGDSALYLCASSLATSGGGQETQYFGPGTRLLVL.

The chain has TRBV5-1 and TRBJ2-3, with TRBD2 matching over 14 bases. The CDR3 runs to 19 residues. Germline V gives CDR1 SGHRS, CDR2 YFSETQ. J lost 1 base, V lost 1 base, and 8 bases had no gene match. CDR3 coding DNA: TGCGCCAGCAGCTTGTTTCCGGGACTAGCGGGAGTGGGCACAGATACGCAGTATTTT. Its protein is CASSLFPGLAGVGTDTQYF.

The chain employs TRBV19 and TRBJ1-2; 7 bases align to TRBD1. Germline V gives CDR1 LNHDA, CDR2 SQIVND (reference sequence). The CDR3 has 16 residues. V was clipped by 2 bases and J by 0 bases; unmatched bases: 6. The CDR3 sequence is CASSIIQGTANYGYTF. In DNA, the CDR3 is TGTGCCAGTAGTATAATACAGGGGACTGCTAACTATGGCTACACCTTC.

The chain links TRBV9 to TRBJ2-5; D is perhaps TRBD1 (6 bases). Trimming removed 0 bases at V and 4 bases at J, with 10 bases between. CDR1 is SGDLS and CDR2 is YYNGEE in the germline V gene. The CDR3 length is 14 residues. The CDR3: CASSVDGRGETQYF. The CDR3 bases are TGTGCCAGCAGCGTAGACGGCAGGGGAGAGACCCAGTACTTC.